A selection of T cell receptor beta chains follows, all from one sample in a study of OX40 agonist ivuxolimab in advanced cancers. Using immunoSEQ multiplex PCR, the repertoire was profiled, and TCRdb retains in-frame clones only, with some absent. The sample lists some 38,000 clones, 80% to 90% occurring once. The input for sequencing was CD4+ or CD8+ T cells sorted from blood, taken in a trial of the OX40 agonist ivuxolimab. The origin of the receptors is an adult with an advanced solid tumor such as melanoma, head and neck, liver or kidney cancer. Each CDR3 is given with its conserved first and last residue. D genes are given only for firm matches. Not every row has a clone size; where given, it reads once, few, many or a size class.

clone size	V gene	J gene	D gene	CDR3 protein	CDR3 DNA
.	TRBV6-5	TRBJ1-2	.	CASSRDGSGYGYTF	TGTGCCAGCAGTAGGGATGGTTCGGGCTATGGCTACACCTTC
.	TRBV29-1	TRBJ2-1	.	CSVRDSSYNEQFF	TGCAGCGTCCGGGACTCATCCTACAATGAGCAGTTCTTC
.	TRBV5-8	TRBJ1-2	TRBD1	CASRRLGQGVDNYGYTF	TGTGCCAGCAGGCGGCTGGGACAGGGAGTAGATAACTATGGCTACACCTTC
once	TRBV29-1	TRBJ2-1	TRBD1	CSVTAGGTEQFF	TGCAGCGTGACCGCAGGGGGAACTGAGCAGTTCTTC
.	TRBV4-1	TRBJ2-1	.	CASSQSGVAFRNEQFF	TGCGCCAGCAGCCAATCAGGGGTTGCCTTCAGGAATGAGCAGTTCTTC
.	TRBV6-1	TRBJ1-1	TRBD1	CASSTQGAGYTEAFF	TGTGCCAGCAGTACACAGGGGGCTGGGTACACTGAAGCTTTCTTT
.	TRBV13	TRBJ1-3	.	CASSLGGSGNTIYF	TGTGCCAGCAGCTTAGGGGGCTCTGGAAACACCATATATTTT
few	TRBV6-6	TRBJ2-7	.	CASRGNRAPYEQYF	TGTGCCAGCAGGGGCAACAGGGCACCCTACGAGCAGTACTTC
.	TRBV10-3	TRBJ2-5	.	CAISSGPETQYF	TGTGCCATCAGCTCCGGGCCAGAGACCCAGTACTTC
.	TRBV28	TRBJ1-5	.	CASKKPNQPQHF	TGTGCCAGCAAGAAACCTAATCAGCCCCAGCATTTT
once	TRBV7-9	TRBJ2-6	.	CASSRRGGISPSGANVLTF	TGTGCCAGCAGCAGAAGGGGGGGCATCTCCCCCTCTGGGGCCAACGTCCTGACTTTC
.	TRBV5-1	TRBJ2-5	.	CASSLEDSSGWETQYF	TGCGCCAGCAGCTTGGAGGACTCGTCAGGTTGGGAGACCCAGTACTTC
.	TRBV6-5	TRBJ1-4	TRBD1	CASSRRQGEKLFF	TGTGCCAGCAGCCGCCGACAGGGAGAAAAACTGTTTTTT
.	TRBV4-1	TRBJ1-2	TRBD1	CASSGAGTGRLRAF	TGCGCCAGCAGCGGGGCGGGGACAGGGAGACTTCGGGCTTTC
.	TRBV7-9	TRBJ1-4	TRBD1	CASSPQRTGGDEKLFF	TGTGCCAGCAGCCCCCAAAGAACAGGGGGGGATGAAAAACTGTTTTTT
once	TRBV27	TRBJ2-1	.	CASSLNLFNEQFF	TGTGCCAGCAGTTTGAACTTGTTCAATGAGCAGTTCTTC
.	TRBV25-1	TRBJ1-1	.	CASSEGGIGGTEAFF	TGTGCCAGCAGTGAAGGGGGTATTGGCGGCACTGAAGCTTTCTTT
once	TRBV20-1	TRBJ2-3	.	CSARAADTQYF	TGCAGTGCTAGGGCAGCAGATACGCAGTATTTT
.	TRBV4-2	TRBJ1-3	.	CASSQDQARSSGNTIYF	TGTGCCAGCAGCCAAGACCAGGCACGAAGCTCTGGAAACACCATATATTTT
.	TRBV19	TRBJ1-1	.	CASNTGARDTEAFF	TGTGCCAGTAATACCGGGGCCCGGGACACTGAAGCTTTCTTT
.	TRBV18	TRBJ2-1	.	CASSQGPYNEQFF	TGTGCCAGCTCACAAGGACCCTACAATGAGCAGTTCTTC
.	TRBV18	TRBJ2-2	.	CASSPPDPSSGELFF	TGTGCCAGCTCACCACCGGACCCCAGTTCCGGGGAGCTGTTTTTT
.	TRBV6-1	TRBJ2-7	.	CASSYTRAPYEQYF	TGTGCCAGCAGCTACACCCGGGCGCCCTACGAGCAGTACTTC
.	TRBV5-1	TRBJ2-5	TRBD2	CASSLNPGTSGQETQYF	TGCGCCAGCAGCTTAAACCCCGGGACTAGTGGGCAGGAGACCCAGTACTTC
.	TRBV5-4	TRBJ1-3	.	CASSQFAGSQGNTIYF	TGTGCCAGCAGCCAATTCGCAGGATCGCAAGGAAACACCATATATTTT
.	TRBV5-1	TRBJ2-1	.	CASSLSDNEQFF	TGCGCCAGCAGCTTAAGTGACAATGAGCAGTTCTTC
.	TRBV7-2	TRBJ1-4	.	CASSLGVTGEKLFF	TGTGCCAGCAGCTTAGGGGTTACGGGTGAAAAACTGTTTTTT
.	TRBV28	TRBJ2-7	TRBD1	CASRATGTGLYEQYF	TGTGCCAGCAGAGCAACCGGGACAGGACTCTACGAGCAGTACTTC
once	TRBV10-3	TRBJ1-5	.	CAISESRGTGQPQHF	TGTGCCATCAGTGAGTCAAGGGGCACGGGTCAGCCCCAGCATTTT
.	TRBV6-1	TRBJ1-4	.	CASSEQSGLNEKLFF	TGTGCCAGCAGTGAACAGTCAGGGCTTAATGAAAAACTGTTTTTT
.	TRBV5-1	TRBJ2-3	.	CASSEDTQYF	TGCGCCAGCAGCGAAGATACGCAGTATTTT
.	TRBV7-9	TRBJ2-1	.	CASNVHNEQFF	TGTGCCAGCAATGTGCACAATGAGCAGTTCTTC
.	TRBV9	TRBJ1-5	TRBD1	CASSAGGGLSNQPQHF	TGTGCCAGCAGCGCAGGGGGAGGGCTTAGCAATCAGCCCCAGCATTTT
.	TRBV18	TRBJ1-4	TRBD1	CASSTTGGLFF	TGTGCCAGCTCTACAACAGGGGGACTGTTTTTT
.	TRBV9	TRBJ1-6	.	CASSPNRQRGSPLHF	TGTGCCAGCAGCCCGAACCGACAGCGTGGTTCACCCCTCCACTTT
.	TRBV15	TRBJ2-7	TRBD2	CATSRDLGGEQYF	TGTGCCACCAGCAGAGATCTCGGGGGGGAGCAGTACTTC
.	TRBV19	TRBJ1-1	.	CASHIKGGAEAFF	TGTGCCAGCCATATTAAGGGAGGCGCTGAAGCTTTCTTT
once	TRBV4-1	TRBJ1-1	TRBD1	CASSQDLGQGAWNTEAFF	TGCGCCAGCAGCCAAGATTTAGGACAGGGGGCCTGGAACACTGAAGCTTTCTTT
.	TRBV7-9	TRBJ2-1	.	CASSLSTNPEKQFF	TGTGCCAGCAGCCTCTCCACCAATCCGGAAAAGCAGTTCTTC
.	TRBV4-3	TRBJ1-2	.	CASSPRFLGGDYGYTF	TGCGCCAGCAGCCCCCGTTTCCTCGGGGGTGACTATGGCTACACCTTC
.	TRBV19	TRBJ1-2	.	CASSIDPGREDGYTF	TGTGCCAGTAGTATAGATCCCGGCAGGGAAGATGGCTACACCTTC
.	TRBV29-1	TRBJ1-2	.	CSVRRTGGTYGYTF	TGCAGCGTTAGAAGGACCGGAGGAACCTATGGCTACACCTTC
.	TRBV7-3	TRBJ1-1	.	CASSLTRDDTEAFF	TGTGCCAGCAGCTTAACCAGGGATGACACTGAAGCTTTCTTT
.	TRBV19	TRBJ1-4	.	CASSPRRGTNEKLFF	TGTGCCAGTAGTCCAAGACGGGGAACTAATGAAAAACTGTTTTTT
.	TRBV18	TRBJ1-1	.	CASSPMAGIEAFF	TGTGCCAGCTCACCAATGGCAGGGATAGAAGCTTTCTTT
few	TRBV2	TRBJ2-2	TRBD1	CASEQGANTGELFF	TGTGCCAGCGAACAGGGGGCGAACACCGGGGAGCTGTTTTTT
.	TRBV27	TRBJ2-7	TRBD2	CASSDGLAGGRSYEQYF	TGTGCCAGCAGCGACGGACTAGCGGGGGGTCGCTCCTACGAGCAGTACTTC
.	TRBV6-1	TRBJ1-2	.	CASSDRVGYTF	TGTGCCAGCAGTGACAGGGTTGGCTACACCTTC
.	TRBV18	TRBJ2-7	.	CASSPRDSYEQYF	TGTGCCAGCTCACCACGGGACTCCTACGAGCAGTACTTC
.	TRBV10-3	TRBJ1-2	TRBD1	CAISADRGYGYTF	TGTGCCATCTCCGCGGACAGGGGGTATGGCTACACCTTC
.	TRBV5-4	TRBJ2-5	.	CASTIKRYQETQYF	TGTGCCAGCACCATTAAAAGATACCAAGAGACCCAGTACTTC
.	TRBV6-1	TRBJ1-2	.	CASSAPPRVPYGYTF	TGTGCCAGCAGTGCCCCCCCCAGGGTCCCCTATGGCTACACCTTC
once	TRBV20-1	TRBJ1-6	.	CSARDRGALHF	TGCAGTGCTAGAGATCGAGGGGCCCTCCACTTT
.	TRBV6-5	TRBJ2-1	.	CASTRTRSSYNEQFF	TGTGCCAGCACTAGAACCAGGAGCTCCTACAATGAGCAGTTCTTC
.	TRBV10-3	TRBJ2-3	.	CAISEPPVTDTQYF	TGTGCCATCAGTGAGCCCCCGGTCACAGATACGCAGTATTTT